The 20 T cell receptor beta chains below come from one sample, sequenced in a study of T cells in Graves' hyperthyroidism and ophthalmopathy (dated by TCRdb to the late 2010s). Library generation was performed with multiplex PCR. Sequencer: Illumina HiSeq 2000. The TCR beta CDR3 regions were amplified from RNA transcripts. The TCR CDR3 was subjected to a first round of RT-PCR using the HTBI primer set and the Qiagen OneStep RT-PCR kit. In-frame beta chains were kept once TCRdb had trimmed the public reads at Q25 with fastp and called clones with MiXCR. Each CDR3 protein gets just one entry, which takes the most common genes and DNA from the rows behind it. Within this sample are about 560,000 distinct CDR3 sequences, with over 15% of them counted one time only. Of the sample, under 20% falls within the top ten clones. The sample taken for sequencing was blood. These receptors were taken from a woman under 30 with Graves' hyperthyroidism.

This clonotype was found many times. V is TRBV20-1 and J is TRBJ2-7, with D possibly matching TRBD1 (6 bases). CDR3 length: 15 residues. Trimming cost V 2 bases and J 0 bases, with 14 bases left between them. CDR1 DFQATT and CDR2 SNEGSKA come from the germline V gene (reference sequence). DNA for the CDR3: TGCAGTGCTAGACATGCAGGACAGACCTCCTACGAGCAGTACTTC. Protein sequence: CSARHAGQTSYEQYF.

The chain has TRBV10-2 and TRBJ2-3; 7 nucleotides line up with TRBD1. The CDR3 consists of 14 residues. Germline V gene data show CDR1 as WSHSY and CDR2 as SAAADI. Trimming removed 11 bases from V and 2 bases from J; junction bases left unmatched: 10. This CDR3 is CAASDRALTDTQYF. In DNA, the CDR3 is TGCGCCGCCAGCGACAGGGCTCTCACAGATACGCAGTATTTT.

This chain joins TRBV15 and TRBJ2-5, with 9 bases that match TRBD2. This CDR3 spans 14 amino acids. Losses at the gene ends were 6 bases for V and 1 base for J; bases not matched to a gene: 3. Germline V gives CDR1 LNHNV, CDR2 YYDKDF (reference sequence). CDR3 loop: CATSGGGAQETQYF. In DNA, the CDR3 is TGTGCCACCAGTGGCGGGGGGGCCCAAGAGACCCAGTACTTC.

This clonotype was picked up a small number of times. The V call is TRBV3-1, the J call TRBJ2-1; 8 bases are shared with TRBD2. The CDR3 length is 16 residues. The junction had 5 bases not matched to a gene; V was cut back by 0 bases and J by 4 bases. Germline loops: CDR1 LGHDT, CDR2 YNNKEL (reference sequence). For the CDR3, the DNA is TGTGCCAGCAGCCAAGAGACGGGAGGGCTTTACAATGAGCAGTTCTTC. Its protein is CASSQETGGLYNEQFF.

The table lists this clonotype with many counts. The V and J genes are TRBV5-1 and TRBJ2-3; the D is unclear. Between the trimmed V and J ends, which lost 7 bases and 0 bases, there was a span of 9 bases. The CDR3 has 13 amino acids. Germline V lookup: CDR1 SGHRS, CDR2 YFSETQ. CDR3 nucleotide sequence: TGCGCCAGCCATTTTGCTAGCACAGATACGCAGTATTTT. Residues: CASHFASTDTQYF. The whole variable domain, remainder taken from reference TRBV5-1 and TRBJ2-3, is KAGVTQTPRYLIKTRGQQVTLSCSPISGHRSVSWYQQTPGQGLQFLFEYFSETQRNKGNFPGRFSGRQFSNSRSEMNVSTLELGDSALYLCASHFASTDTQYFGPGTRLTVL.

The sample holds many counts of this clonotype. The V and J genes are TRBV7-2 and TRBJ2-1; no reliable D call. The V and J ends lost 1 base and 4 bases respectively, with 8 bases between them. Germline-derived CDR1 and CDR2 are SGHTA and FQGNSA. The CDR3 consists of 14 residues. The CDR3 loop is CASSLDLNYNEQFF. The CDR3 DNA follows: TGTGCCAGCAGCTTAGATTTGAATTACAATGAGCAGTTCTTC. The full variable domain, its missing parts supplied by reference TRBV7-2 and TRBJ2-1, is GAGVSQSPSNKVTEKGKDVELRCDPISGHTALYWYRQSLGQGLEFLIYFQGNSAPDKSGLPSDRFSAERTGGSVSTLTIQRTQQEDSAVYLCASSLDLNYNEQFFGPGTRLTVL.

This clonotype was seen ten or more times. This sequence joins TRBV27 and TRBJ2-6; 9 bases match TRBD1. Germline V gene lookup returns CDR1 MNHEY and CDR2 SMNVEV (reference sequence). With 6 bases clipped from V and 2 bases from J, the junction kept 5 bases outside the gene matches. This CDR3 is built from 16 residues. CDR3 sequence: CASSRTGGAGANVLTF. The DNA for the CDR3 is TGTGCCAGCAGCCGAACAGGGGGCGCTGGGGCCAACGTCCTGACTTTC.

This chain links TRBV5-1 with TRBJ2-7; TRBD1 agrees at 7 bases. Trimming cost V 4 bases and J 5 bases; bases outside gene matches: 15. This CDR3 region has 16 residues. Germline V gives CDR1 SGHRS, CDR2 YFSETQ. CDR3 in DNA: TGCGCCAGCAGCCCGGGGACAGTATCAAATACCCACGAGCAGTACTTC. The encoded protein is CASSPGTVSNTHEQYF.

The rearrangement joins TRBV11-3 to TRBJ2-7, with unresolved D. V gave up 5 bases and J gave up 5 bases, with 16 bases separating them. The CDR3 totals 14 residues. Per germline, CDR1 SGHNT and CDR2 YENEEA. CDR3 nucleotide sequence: TGTGCCAGCAGCATTAGCAGGAGTCTCGACGAGCAGTACTTC. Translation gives CASSISRSLDEQYF.

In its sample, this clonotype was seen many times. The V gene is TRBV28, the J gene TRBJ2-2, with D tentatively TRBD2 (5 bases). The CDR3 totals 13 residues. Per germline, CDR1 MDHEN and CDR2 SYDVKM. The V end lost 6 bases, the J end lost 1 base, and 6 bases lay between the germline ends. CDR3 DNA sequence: TGTGCCAGCAGAGAGGGGAACACCGGGGAGCTGTTTTTT. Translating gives CASREGNTGELFF.

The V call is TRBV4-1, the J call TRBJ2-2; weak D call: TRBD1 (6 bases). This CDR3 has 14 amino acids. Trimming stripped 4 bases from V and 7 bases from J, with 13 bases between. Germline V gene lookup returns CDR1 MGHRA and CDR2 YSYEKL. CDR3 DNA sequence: TGCGCCAGCAGCCTACGCGGACAGCTCGGGGAGCTGTTTTTT. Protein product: CASSLRGQLGELFF.

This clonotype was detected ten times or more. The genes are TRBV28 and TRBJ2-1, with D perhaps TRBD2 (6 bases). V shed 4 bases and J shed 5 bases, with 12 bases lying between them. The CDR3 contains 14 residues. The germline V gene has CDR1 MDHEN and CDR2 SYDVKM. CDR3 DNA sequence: TGTGCCAGCAGTTGGGTCGGGAGAGACAATGAGCAGTTCTTC. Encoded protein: CASSWVGRDNEQFF.

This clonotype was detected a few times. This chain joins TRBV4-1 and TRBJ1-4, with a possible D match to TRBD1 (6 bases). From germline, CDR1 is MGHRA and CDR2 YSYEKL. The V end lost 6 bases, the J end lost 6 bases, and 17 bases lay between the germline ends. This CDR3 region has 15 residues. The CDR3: CASRKAEGGYEKLFF. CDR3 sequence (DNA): TGCGCCAGCAGAAAAGCGGAGGGGGGGTATGAAAAACTGTTTTTT.

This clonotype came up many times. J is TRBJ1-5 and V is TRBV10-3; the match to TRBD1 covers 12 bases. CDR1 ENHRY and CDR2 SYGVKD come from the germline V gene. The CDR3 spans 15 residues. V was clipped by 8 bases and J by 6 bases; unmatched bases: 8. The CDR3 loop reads CAIARDRGRGQPQHF. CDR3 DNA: TGTGCCATCGCGCGGGACAGGGGGCGCGGTCAGCCCCAGCATTTT.

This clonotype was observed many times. The CDR3 DNA follows: TGTGCCAGCAGTTTGGGAGGGGGAGCAACCCAAGAGACCCAGTACTTC. As protein: CASSLGGGATQETQYF. V and J are TRBV12-3 or TRBV12-4 and TRBJ2-5; possibly TRBD2 for D (7 bases). CDR3 size: 16 residues. Trimming cost V 3 bases and J 1 base, with 15 bases left between them.

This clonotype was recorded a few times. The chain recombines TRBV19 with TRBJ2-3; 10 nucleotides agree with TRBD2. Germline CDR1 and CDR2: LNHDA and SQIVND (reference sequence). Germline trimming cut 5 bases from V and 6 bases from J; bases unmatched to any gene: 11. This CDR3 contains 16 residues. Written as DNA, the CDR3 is TGTGCCAGTAGTCCGTTCCTAGCGGGAGTTCGTGATACGCAGTATTTT. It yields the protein CASSPFLAGVRDTQYF.

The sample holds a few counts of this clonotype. As DNA, the CDR3 is TGTGCCAGCAGCTTATGGGTGACAGGGGTTATCGCAGATACGCAGTATTTT. It specifies CASSLWVTGVIADTQYF. The chain employs TRBV7-9 and TRBJ2-3; 8 bases map to TRBD1. The V gene's germline CDR1 is SEHNR and CDR2 FQNEAQ (reference sequence). V was pared by 2 bases and J by 4 bases, with 11 bases of the junction left unmatched. The CDR3 sequence is 17 residues long.

CDR3 DNA: TGTGCCAGTAGTCCGCACAGGGTGAGGGGGACAGATACGCAGTATTTT. Amino acid sequence: CASSPHRVRGTDTQYF. The rearrangement uses TRBV19 and TRBJ2-3; D is perhaps TRBD1 (6 bases). Trimming shortened V by 5 bases and J by 3 bases, and 18 bases separated the two germline ends. This CDR3 spans 16 amino acids. Germline assignment: CDR1 LNHDA and CDR2 SQIVND (reference sequence).

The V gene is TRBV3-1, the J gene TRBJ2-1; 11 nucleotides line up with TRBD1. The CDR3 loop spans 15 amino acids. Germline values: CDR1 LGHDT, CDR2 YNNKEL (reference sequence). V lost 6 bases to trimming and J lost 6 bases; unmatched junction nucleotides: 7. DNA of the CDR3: TGTGCCAGCAGACTGGGCGGGACAGGGGGCAATGAGCAGTTCTTC. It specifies CASRLGGTGGNEQFF.

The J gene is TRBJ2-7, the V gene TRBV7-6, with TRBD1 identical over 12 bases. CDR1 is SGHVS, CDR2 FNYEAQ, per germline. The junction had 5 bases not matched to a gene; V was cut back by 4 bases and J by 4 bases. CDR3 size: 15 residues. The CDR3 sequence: CASSSGQGAGYEQYF. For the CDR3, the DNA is TGTGCCAGCAGCTCGGGACAGGGGGCGGGATACGAGCAGTACTTC.